This entry describes one T cell receptor (beta chain). Its antigen is not known. The PCR employed 60 Vbeta primers together with 13 Jbeta primers. Sequencing was performed with immunoSEQ multiplex PCR; in TCRdb, only in-frame clones are kept and a portion is missing. The repertoire includes approximately 100,000 clones, around 73% of them detected once, and 1.5% to 2% sits in the top ten. These data come from a study of cytomegalovirus exposure and HLA in healthy donors. Study observations and caveats: Data from an earlier analysis indicated that most TCR beta V segments were productive either about 87% or about 30% of the time. Some public TCRs appeared in many individuals, while most sequences were rare.

This sequence originates from a woman aged 40-49 years in good health and CMV-seronegative. Source material: PBMCs.

The CDR3 loop is CASSQSDRERGKLFF. The DNA of the CDR3 is TGCGCCAGCAGCCAATCGGACAGGGAACGTGGAAAACTGTTTTTT. The chain recombines TRBV4-1 with TRBJ1-4, with 8 bases fitting TRBD1. The CDR3 sequence is 15 residues long. Losses at the gene ends were 2 bases for V and 10 bases for J; bases not matched to a gene: 9. CDR1 is MGHRA, CDR2 YSYEKL, per germline.